This is a list of T cell receptor beta chains from one sample in a study of T cell repertoires in cytomegalovirus infection. Their antigens are not known. TCRdb re-derived calls from the reads in MiXCR, one entry per CDR3 protein. This sample has approximately 990,000 distinct CDR3 sequences; 31% occur once, and the top ten carry under 15%. This specimen was cultured CD8+ T cells from PBMCs, taken from culture after CMV antigen stimulation. These receptors all stem from a human donor in good health (CMV status not recorded). Some clones in this sample may be carry-over from other donors' samples. Both conserved end residues are part of each CDR3. D genes are given only for firm matches. A clone size is listed for some rows: how often the clone was seen (once, few, many), or a class if it is expanded.

abundance	d_gene	j_gene	v_gene	CDR3nt	CDR3aa
.	TRBD2	TRBJ2-3	TRBV11-3	TGTGCCAGCAGCTCCAGCGGGTGGCGGGGGGGCACAGATACGCAGTATTTT	CASSSSGWRGGTDTQYF
few	.	TRBJ1-6	TRBV7-9	TGTGCCAGCAGCCCGGACAGTACTCTTTATAATTCACCCCTCCACTTT	CASSPDSTLYNSPLHF
.	.	TRBJ1-2	TRBV7-9	TGTGCCAGCAGCCCCACAGGAGTACCGGGCTATGGCTACACCTTC	CASSPTGVPGYGYTF
many	.	TRBJ2-1	TRBV6-2/TRBV6-3	TGTGCCAGCAGTTACAGGGACCTAGCCTACAATGAGCAGTTCTTC	CASSYRDLAYNEQFF
.	.	TRBJ2-1	TRBV6-2/TRBV6-3	TGTGCCAGCAGTTACTCGAGTCGGGACACAGAGCAGTTCTTC	CASSYSSRDTEQFF
few	.	TRBJ1-1	TRBV7-9	TGTGCCAGCAGCTTTCAGGACACGAACACTGAAGCTTTCTTT	CASSFQDTNTEAFF
few	TRBD1	TRBJ2-5	TRBV19	TGTGCCAGTAGTCTTGGACAGGTTTATCAAGAGACCCAGTACTTC	CASSLGQVYQETQYF
.	TRBD2	TRBJ2-1	TRBV12-3/TRBV12-4	TGTGCCAGCAGTACCCCTCTAGCGGAAAACTACAATGAGCAGTTCTTC	CASSTPLAENYNEQFF
few	.	TRBJ1-4	TRBV3-1	TGTGCCAGCAGCCAAGGGGGGATAACTAATGAAAAACTGTTTTTT	CASSQGGITNEKLFF
.	.	TRBJ1-5	TRBV6-5	TGTGCCAGCAGTTACATCTTACATCAGCCCCAGCATTTT	CASSYILHQPQHF
few	.	TRBJ1-3	TRBV6-2/TRBV6-3	TGTGCCAGCAGTTACTTCGGGTGGACAGTCGACTGGAAGAGAGGAAACACCATATATTTT	CASSYFGWTVDWKRGNTIYF
.	.	TRBJ2-5	TRBV5-1	TGCGCCAGCAGCTTGGCCTTGAGGACAAGTCAAGAGACCCAGTACTTC	CASSLALRTSQETQYF
.	.	TRBJ1-6	TRBV20-1	TGCAGTGTCCGGGGAGGGTCCTATAATTCACCCCTCCACTTT	CSVRGGSYNSPLHF
.	.	TRBJ2-3	TRBV19	TGTGCCAGTACCTCCGGGTTCCGCGACGCAGATACGCAGTATTTT	CASTSGFRDADTQYF
few	.	TRBJ2-7	TRBV14	TGTGCCAGCAGCCATCTAATCGGGGGAGTCGACGAGCAGTACTTC	CASSHLIGGVDEQYF
.	TRBD1	TRBJ1-1	TRBV6-6	TGTGCCAGCAGTTTGACAGGGGAAGAGGACACTGAAGCTTTCTTT	CASSLTGEEDTEAFF
.	TRBD2	TRBJ2-5	TRBV6-5	TGTGCCAGCAGTATTGGGACTAGCGGGGCCATCCAAGAGACCCAGTACTTC	CASSIGTSGAIQETQYF
few	TRBD1	TRBJ1-2	TRBV10-3	TGTGCCATCAGTGACCGGGACAGGTCCGCTAACTATGGCTACACCTTC	CAISDRDRSANYGYTF
few	.	TRBJ2-5	TRBV24-1	TGTGCCACCAGTGATTTGCAGGGCCAAGAGACCCAGTACTTC	CATSDLQGQETQYF
.	.	TRBJ1-2	TRBV15	TGTGCCACCAGCAGAGATGTGAGAGAGGTTCTTGGCTATGGCTACACCTTC	CATSRDVREVLGYGYTF
.	.	TRBJ2-2	TRBV25-1	TGTGCCAGCAGTGAATATTTCGGGGGCCCGAACACCGGGGAGCTGTTTTTT	CASSEYFGGPNTGELFF
few	.	TRBJ1-5	TRBV7-9	TGTGCCAGCAGCAATACGCGTAATAAGGGTTCCAATCAGCCCCAGCATTTT	CASSNTRNKGSNQPQHF